This T cell receptor (beta chain) was captured by sequencing in a study of Graves' ophthalmopathy and Graves' hyperthyroidism. TCR beta CDR3 amplification used RNA transcripts. The first round was an RT-PCR with HTBI primers, and the second round was a multiplex PCR. Each CDR3 protein is one row after TCRdb ran MiXCR on the multiplex PCR reads. The sample lists 560,000 or so distinct CDR3 sequences, roughly 40% occurring once. CDR3 length: 15 residues. V lost 5 bases to trimming and J lost 6 bases; unmatched junction nucleotides: 7. Germline-derived CDR1 and CDR2 are SGHAT and FQNNGV. This receptor was identified in an adult man with Graves' hyperthyroidism. The sequencing sample was made of peripheral blood or thyroid tissue (not recorded which). V gene TRBV11-2 combines with J gene TRBJ1-2, with 12 nucleotides matching TRBD1. CDR3 nucleotides: TGTGCCAGCAGCAGGTCCGGGACAGGGGGCAATGGCTACACCTTC. It translates to CASSRSGTGGNGYTF.